The rows below give T cell receptor beta chains drawn from one sample of a study of T cells in Graves' hyperthyroidism and ophthalmopathy. TCRdb called the multiplex PCR reads again in MiXCR, with one record for every CDR3 protein. Of more than 100,000 distinct CDR3 sequences listed, roughly 44% are singletons. Sequenced input: blood. These TCRs come from a man in his forties with Graves' hyperthyroidism. Both conserved end residues are part of each CDR3. The order of the fields is D gene, J gene, clone size, V gene, CDR3 DNA, CDR3 protein. The D gene is left open where the match is weak. Clone size is not always given. Where it is, it says once, few, many or a class for expanded clones.

>TRBD1|TRBJ1-2|.|TRBV7-9
TGTGCCAGCAGCCGGGACAGGGGCTACACCTTC
CASSRDRGYTF
>.|TRBJ1-1|many|TRBV7-2
TGTGCCAGCAGCTTTAGCTGGAACACTGAAGCTTTCTTT
CASSFSWNTEAFF
>.|TRBJ2-5|.|TRBV19
TGTGCCTGGAGTGTACCGCCCCAGTACTTC
CAWSVPPQYF
>.|TRBJ2-2|few|TRBV20-1
TGCAGTGTAAAGGACGGTCTAGCAGGGGAGCTGTTTTTT
CSVKDGLAGELFF
>.|TRBJ1-4|.|TRBV3-1
TGTGCCAGCAGCCAAGATTCTGAGGTACTTCTACTGTTTTTT
CASSQDSEVLLLFF
>.|TRBJ2-7|many|TRBV6-2/TRBV6-3
TGTGCCAGCAGTTACGCCAGCCCGACCTCCTACGAGCAGTACTTC
CASSYASPTSYEQYF
>TRBD1|TRBJ2-7|many|TRBV27
TGTGCCAGCAGGGGGACAGGGAGGAATGACGAGCAGTACTTC
CASRGTGRNDEQYF
>TRBD1|TRBJ2-7|.|TRBV2
TGTGCCAGCAGAGTTGGGACAGGGGACTACGAGCAGTACTTC
CASRVGTGDYEQYF
>.|TRBJ1-4|.|TRBV7-7
TGTGCTAGCAGCCCACATCCGGGGTATAATGAAAAACTGTTTTTT
CASSPHPGYNEKLFF
>.|TRBJ2-5|few|TRBV12-3/TRBV12-4
TGTGCCAGCAGTTTAGATTGGGGCAGGGCTTCGAAAGAGACCCAGTACTTC
CASSLDWGRASKETQYF
>TRBD2|TRBJ2-7|.|TRBV27
TGTGCCAGCAGTTACCAGCGGGGGAGCTCCTACGAGCAGTACTTC
CASSYQRGSSYEQYF
>.|TRBJ2-7|many|TRBV7-6
TGTGCCAGCAGGCCGAGCCCAGGCTACGAGCAGTACTTC
CASRPSPGYEQYF
>TRBD1|TRBJ2-1|.|TRBV7-9
TGTGCCAGCAGCTTCGAGGAGACAGGGGGGAACAATGAGCAGTTCTTC
CASSFEETGGNNEQFF
>TRBD2|TRBJ2-1|many|TRBV12-3/TRBV12-4
TGTGCCAGCAGTTTAGGTGCGGCGGGAGGGTATGTCTGGAATGAGCAGTTCTTC
CASSLGAAGGYVWNEQFF
>.|TRBJ2-7|many|TRBV6-1
TGTGCCAGCAGCGCCTGGGACCGCTACGAGCAGTACTTC
CASSAWDRYEQYF
>.|TRBJ2-3|.|TRBV7-3
TGTGCCAGCAGCCCGGAGGTAGACACAGATACGCAGTATTTT
CASSPEVDTDTQYF
>.|TRBJ1-1|many|TRBV5-5
TGTGCCAGCAGCTTGGAAAGCAGTTGGACTGAAGCTTTCTTT
CASSLESSWTEAFF
>.|TRBJ2-2|.|TRBV7-8
TGTGCCAGCAGCTTACGAGGGGGTGGGTTCGGGGAGCTGTTTTTT
CASSLRGGGFGELFF
>TRBD1|TRBJ1-2|many|TRBV7-2
TGTGCCAGCAGCTTCTATTTAAACAGGGGAGATGGCTACACCTTC
CASSFYLNRGDGYTF
>TRBD2|TRBJ2-1|many|TRBV11-3
TGTGCCAGCAGCTTAGCGGGAGGGGGTGGCTACAATGAGCAGTTCTTC
CASSLAGGGGYNEQFF
>.|TRBJ2-3|few|TRBV27
TGTGCCAGCAGGCCACTAGTTAACACAGATACGCAGTATTTT
CASRPLVNTDTQYF
>TRBD1|TRBJ2-4|once|TRBV11-2
TGTGCCAGCAGCCCTCGGGGACAGGAAAAAAACATTCAGTACTTC
CASSPRGQEKNIQYF
>.|TRBJ1-4|many|TRBV6-1
TGTGCCAGCAGTGAAGTGGGGGTTCAAGGGGAAAAACTGTTTTTT
CASSEVGVQGEKLFF
>.|TRBJ2-1|many|TRBV20-1
TGCAGTGCCCAGGGGACGGTTTACAATGAGCAGTTCTTC
CSAQGTVYNEQFF
>.|TRBJ2-7|many|TRBV5-1
TGCGCCAGCAGCTTGGCGGGAGCCTCCTACGAGCAGTACTTC
CASSLAGASYEQYF
>.|TRBJ2-6|once|TRBV6-5
TGTGCCAGCAGTAAGGACACCAACGTCCTGACTTTC
CASSKDTNVLTF
>.|TRBJ1-5|few|TRBV7-7
TGTGCTAGCAGCTATCTGGGGGGGGCTCAAGAGACCCAGCATTTT
CASSYLGGAQETQHF
>.|TRBJ2-7|many|TRBV11-2
TGTGCCAGCAGCTTTTACATAGGGAACTACGAGCAGTACTTC
CASSFYIGNYEQYF
>TRBD2|TRBJ2-7|.|TRBV7-7
TGTGCTAGCAGCCATCCGGGAGGGTCGTACGAGCAGTACTTC
CASSHPGGSYEQYF
>TRBD2|TRBJ2-7|.|TRBV7-6
TGTGCCAGCAGCTTGGGCGGGACTAGGGACCTCGAGCAGTACTTC
CASSLGGTRDLEQYF
>TRBD1|TRBJ1-5|.|TRBV10-3
TGTGCCATCAGCAGGACAGGGTTCAATCAGCCCCAGCATTTT
CAISRTGFNQPQHF
>TRBD1|TRBJ2-3|.|TRBV2
TGTGCCAGCAGTGAAACAGGGGGTCGATTGGCAGATACGCAGTATTTT
CASSETGGRLADTQYF
>.|TRBJ1-2|many|TRBV5-1
TGCGCCAGCAGCCCAGAGGGGGGGGTCGGCTACACCTTC
CASSPEGGVGYTF
>.|TRBJ2-5|.|TRBV7-2
TGTGCCAGCAGTAAGAGGGGGGAAAGGGCTACCCTGCAAGAGACCCAGTACTTC
CASSKRGERATLQETQYF
>TRBD2|TRBJ2-6|.|TRBV7-6
TGTGCCAGCAGCCTCGGGGGGACTAGCTCTTACTCCGGGGCCAACGTCCTGACTTTC
CASSLGGTSSYSGANVLTF
>TRBD2|TRBJ2-1|many|TRBV2
TGTGCCGGCGGGAGTAGGAATGAGCAGTTCTTC
CAGGSRNEQFF
>.|TRBJ1-5|.|TRBV24-1
TGTGCCACCGGTGACTCGACAGGATCTTATAACAATCAGCCCCAGCATTTT
CATGDSTGSYNNQPQHF
>TRBD1|TRBJ2-4|.|TRBV7-2
TGTGCCAGCAGCTTATATGGCGTGGGACAGGCAAAAAACATTCAGTACTTC
CASSLYGVGQAKNIQYF
>.|TRBJ1-1|few|TRBV30
TGTGCCTGGAGTGTAGAAGGTTACACTGAAGCTTTCTTT
CAWSVEGYTEAFF
>TRBD2|TRBJ2-1|many|TRBV10-3
TGTGCCATCAGTGGCCCCGGGACTAGCGGGGTATCCTACAATGAGCAGTTCTTC
CAISGPGTSGVSYNEQFF
>.|TRBJ1-1|many|TRBV6-1
TGTGCCAGCACCACCCGGGAGAACACTGAAGCTTTCTTT
CASTTRENTEAFF
>.|TRBJ1-6|many|TRBV7-2
TGTGCCAGCAGCCTTGCGGGGTCAGGGGTGTTTTCACCCCTCCACTTT
CASSLAGSGVFSPLHF
>.|TRBJ2-2|.|TRBV20-1
TGCAGTGCTAGGGGGGGAGTCGCGAACACCGGGGAGCTGTTTTTT
CSARGGVANTGELFF
>.|TRBJ1-1|many|TRBV4-2
TGTGCCAGCAGCCCCGGACAGTCAATGAACACTGAAGCTTTCTTT
CASSPGQSMNTEAFF
>TRBD1|TRBJ1-1|few|TRBV7-9
TGTGCCAGCACCGAGACAGGGGGTTTGAACACTGAAGCTTTCTTT
CASTETGGLNTEAFF
>TRBD2|TRBJ2-5|.|TRBV19
TGTGCCAGCAGGACTAGCGGGGAGACCCAGTACTTC
CASRTSGETQYF
>.|TRBJ2-1|many|TRBV12-5
TGTGCTAGTGGCCCCGGGGGTCACAATGAGCAGTTCTTC
CASGPGGHNEQFF
>.|TRBJ1-2|many|TRBV20-1
TGCAGTGCTAGGTGGGGGGGCTATGGCTACACCTTC
CSARWGGYGYTF
>TRBD2|TRBJ2-7|once|TRBV7-9
TGTGCCAGCAGACTAGCGGGAGGGCCGTACGAGCAGTACTTC
CASRLAGGPYEQYF
>TRBD2|TRBJ2-1|.|TRBV7-9
TGTGCCAGCAGCCCACTAGCGGGAGGAGCCTACAATGAGCAGTTCTTC
CASSPLAGGAYNEQFF